This T cell receptor beta chain was retrieved from a study of shared clonotypes between healthy human individuals. Profiled with immunoSEQ multiplex PCR; TCRdb holds only in-frame clones, not every one. The profile shows around 2,000,000 clones, 90% to 95% of them singletons. The CDR3 consists of 16 residues. Trimming removed 6 bases at V and 1 base at J, with 18 bases between. In germline, CDR1 is MDHEN, CDR2 SYDVKM. The sequence came from a man younger than 30 in good health. This sequence joins TRBV28 and TRBJ1-1; D perhaps matches TRBD1 (6 bases). Sequencing input: naive CD4+ T cells sorted from blood. Subset reported: CD45RA+ positively selected. CDR3 protein: CASSPTRARGNTEAFF. For the CDR3, the DNA is TGTGCCAGCAGCCCTACGCGTGCCAGGGGGAACACTGAAGCTTTCTTT.